This T cell receptor (beta chain) was documented in a study of CD8+CD57+ T cells in acquired aplastic anemia. Across the study: Where healthy donors were concerned, CD4+ cells averaged roughly 11 million reads. Study results and limitations: Significance was not reached for CD8+ Simpson's diversity between patients and controls. Patients and controls shared 25 to 35 CD8+ CDR3 sequences, highly expressed in patients.

This clonotype was seen a few times. The antigen remains unidentified. Germline V lookup: CDR1 SQVTM, CDR2 ANQGSEA. J was trimmed by 4 bases and V by 6 bases; bases with no gene match: 4. The CDR3 loop spans 12 amino acids. Using genomic DNA as the template, TCR beta VDJ and CDR3 profiling was carried out. A single record per CDR3 protein comes from TCRdb applying MiXCR to the reads. Of roughly 150,000 distinct CDR3 sequences listed, approximately 43% are singletons. Sequenced: sorted CD4+, CD8+, or CD8+CD57+ T cells (not recorded which) from PBMCs. J is TRBJ2-3 and V is TRBV29-1; TRBD1 matches at 7 bases. This sequence was found in a human donor in good health. The CDR3 DNA sequence: TGCAGCGTCCGACAGGGAGCAGATACGCAGTATTTT. This translates into CSVRQGADTQYF.